This record concerns one T cell receptor (beta chain) sequence. Its antigen specificity is not known. Sequence at one end of the junction differs from germline and may be a read error. At one collaborating source in Seattle, patients were enrolled during active infection and were followed longitudinally through the course of disease. Each collaborating institution followed its own protocols to collect whole blood in K2EDTA tubes. Collaborator samples were shipped for TCRbeta analysis as frozen whole blood, isolated PBMCs, or DNA extracted from either sample type. TCRbeta CDR3 regions were amplified from genomic DNA by means of the immunoSEQ Assay, a bias-controlled multiplex PCR. From the authors' description of their analysis: Within the assay, amplification of reference gene primers was used to estimate how many nucleated cells each sample contained. Sequence reads were collapsed and filtered to measure the absolute abundance of every unique TCRbeta CDR3 rearrangement. Productive Simpson clonality was computed per sample as the square root of Simpson's diversity index over productive rearrangements. Held by TCRdb, this immuneACCESS table contains in-frame sequences only and omits some clones. Under half of the omission traces to an unresolved V gene where checked; the cause of the rest is unknown. The V and J calls and clone size are taken from that table; D and trimming were inferred from the DNA. For this sample the table gives 150,000 to 200,000 clones, of which roughly nine tenths were detected only once. The ten largest account for 9.5% to 12% of the sample.

The data stem from a study of blood T cell repertoires in COVID-19 (dated by TCRdb to 2020 to 2022). With regard to the full study: Collaborator samples came from the United States, Italy and Spain and covered acute and convalescent phases of COVID-19. The prospective study material was composed of cDNA or gDNA derived from T cells, B-cell-depleted T cells, or PBMCs. The dataset comprised deeply sampled blood TCRbeta repertoires from subjects exposed to, actively infected with, or recovered from COVID-19. The repertoires were released in a freely available public database intended as a resource for research on the immune response to SARS-CoV-2. Samples were obtained from the ongoing ImmuneRACE study (first 160 participants) and from over 1,000 subjects provided by 6 global collaborators. A de-identified subject ID, COVID-19 status, age in years and sex were almost always included in the sample metadata. Where HLA class I and class II types were available, the types were taken from metadata supplied by the sample provider, not from assay-based typing. Overall study results and their limits: The quantity of clinical and demographic metadata differed by source and by participant and was supplied without curation.

The CDR3 spans 13 residues, from the cysteine through the phenylalanine. Just the 39-base CDR3 DNA is kept, in frame starting at base 1. CDR1 and CDR2 (SNHLY, FYNNEI) derive from the germline V gene. The V and J segments used are TRBV2 and TRBJ1-2; TRBD1 is perhaps the D gene, given 5 matching bases. The TCR was taken from a woman between 55 and 75 years old with COVID-19, enrolled during active disease. The sample comprised peripheral blood. The CDR3 has the sequence CANSEDSRYGYTF. In nucleotides, the sequence is TGTGCCAACAGTGAAGACAGTCGCTATGGCTACACCTTC. The CDR3, completed at both ends by the reference TRBV2 and TRBJ1-2 genes, gives the full variable domain EPEVTQTPSHQVTQMGQEVILRCVPISNHLYFYWYRQILGQKVEFLVSFYNNEISEKSEIFDDQFSVERPDGSNFTLKIRSTKLEDSAMYFCANSEDSRYGYTFGSGTRLTVV.